A selection of T cell receptor beta chains follows, all from one sample in a study of blood T cell repertoires in COVID-19. Produced via immunoSEQ multiplex PCR; TCRdb's table is partial and in-frame only. The profile shows 150,000 or so clones, over 70% of them singletons. The sample taken for sequencing was PBMCs or T cells enriched from blood (not recorded which). These receptors came from a man in his 70s who had been exposed to COVID-19. Each CDR3 is given with its conserved first and last residue. Fields, in order: CDR3 protein, CDR3 DNA, D gene, V gene, clone size, J gene. A D gene is named only where the DNA matches it firmly. Size is stated for part of the rows, as once, few or many counts, or as a class when the clone is expanded.

CDR3: CASSPGQGVATEAFF
DNA: TGTGCCAGCAGCCCCGGACAGGGGGTGGCCACTGAAGCTTTCTTT
D: TRBD1
V: TRBV11-3
size: -
J: TRBJ1-1

CDR3: CATRGTGATGELFF
DNA: TGTGCCACCCGAGGTACAGGGGCGACCGGGGAGCTGTTTTTT
D: TRBD1
V: TRBV24-1
size: -
J: TRBJ2-2

CDR3: CASSRAGYNEQFF
DNA: TGTGCCAGCAGTAGAGCGGGGTACAATGAGCAGTTCTTC
D: TRBD2
V: TRBV6-6
size: -
J: TRBJ2-1

CDR3: CASSARQGLYGYTF
DNA: TGTGCCAGCAGCGCGAGACAGGGGCTCTATGGCTACACCTTC
D: TRBD1
V: TRBV3-1/TRBV3-2
size: -
J: TRBJ1-2

CDR3: CASSFRGANTDTQYF
DNA: TGTGCCAGCAGTTTCAGGGGGGCTAACACAGATACGCAGTATTTT
D: -
V: TRBV28
size: -
J: TRBJ2-3

CDR3: CASSIWGENEQFF
DNA: TGTGCCAGTAGTATATGGGGAGAAAATGAGCAGTTCTTC
D: -
V: TRBV19
size: -
J: TRBJ2-1

CDR3: CASSTPGVENIQYF
DNA: TGTGCCAGCAGTACCCCGGGGGTTGAAAACATTCAGTACTTC
D: -
V: TRBV6-5
size: -
J: TRBJ2-4

CDR3: CASRSIEAEKLFF
DNA: TGCGCCAGCAGATCGATAGAGGCCGAAAAACTGTTTTTT
D: -
V: TRBV5-1
size: -
J: TRBJ1-4

CDR3: CASSLSGTDTQYF
DNA: TGCGCCAGCAGCTTGTCCGGCACAGATACGCAGTATTTT
D: -
V: TRBV5-1
size: -
J: TRBJ2-3

CDR3: CSVPTSGYNEQFF
DNA: TGCAGCGTTCCGACTAGCGGCTACAATGAGCAGTTCTTC
D: TRBD2
V: TRBV29-1
size: -
J: TRBJ2-1

CDR3: CASTSHRGSYEQYF
DNA: TGTGCCAGCACGTCCCACCGGGGATCCTACGAGCAGTACTTC
D: -
V: TRBV6-5
size: -
J: TRBJ2-7

CDR3: CSARPQIEQFF
DNA: TGCAGTGCTAGACCCCAGATCGAGCAGTTCTTC
D: -
V: TRBV20-1
size: -
J: TRBJ2-1

CDR3: CASSVGSGLAQSTDTQYF
DNA: TGTGCCAGCAGCGTAGGATCTGGACTAGCCCAGAGCACAGATACGCAGTATTTT
D: TRBD2
V: TRBV9
size: -
J: TRBJ2-3

CDR3: CASSSGATSSGNTIYF
DNA: TGTGCCAGCTCGTCAGGGGCAACCAGCTCTGGAAACACCATATATTTT
D: -
V: TRBV18
size: -
J: TRBJ1-3

CDR3: CASSLFAGAGQGTSYEQYF
DNA: TGCGCCAGCAGCTTGTTCGCGGGAGCGGGACAGGGGACCTCCTACGAGCAGTACTTC
D: TRBD1
V: TRBV5-1
size: few
J: TRBJ2-7

CDR3: CASSLDSGTYGYTF
DNA: TGTGCCAGCAGCTTGGATTCAGGAACCTATGGCTACACCTTC
D: -
V: TRBV5-4
size: -
J: TRBJ1-2

CDR3: CASSADDRGAFF
DNA: TGTGCCAGCAGCGCAGATGACAGGGGGGCTTTCTTT
D: TRBD1
V: TRBV9
size: -
J: TRBJ1-1

CDR3: CASSVGQGENQPQHF
DNA: TGTGCCAGCAGCGTAGGACAGGGGGAGAATCAGCCCCAGCATTTT
D: TRBD1
V: TRBV9
size: -
J: TRBJ1-5

CDR3: CASSPLQGGETQYF
DNA: TGTGCCAGCTCACCCCTCCAGGGAGGGGAGACCCAGTACTTC
D: TRBD2
V: TRBV18
size: once
J: TRBJ2-5

CDR3: CASSADRNSYEQYF
DNA: TGTGCCAGCTCAGCGGACAGGAACTCCTACGAGCAGTACTTC
D: TRBD1
V: TRBV18
size: -
J: TRBJ2-7

CDR3: CASSPGQGANTGELFF
DNA: TGTGCCAGTAGTCCAGGTCAGGGCGCGAACACCGGGGAGCTGTTTTTT
D: -
V: TRBV19
size: once
J: TRBJ2-2

CDR3: CASSPPGQSTDTQYF
DNA: TGTGCCAGCAGTCCCCCAGGACAAAGCACAGATACGCAGTATTTT
D: -
V: TRBV6-5
size: -
J: TRBJ2-3

CDR3: CASSGGQSSNQPQHF
DNA: TGTGCCAGCAGTGGTGGACAGTCTAGCAATCAGCCCCAGCATTTT
D: -
V: TRBV28
size: -
J: TRBJ1-5

CDR3: CASSASAGSPSIQYF
DNA: TGTGCCAGCAGCGCTTCAGCGGGGTCTCCTAGCATTCAGTACTTC
D: TRBD2
V: TRBV9
size: -
J: TRBJ2-4

CDR3: CASSLAWTAGGSEQYF
DNA: TGCGCCAGCAGCTTGGCCTGGACAGCGGGCGGGAGCGAGCAGTACTTC
D: -
V: TRBV5-1
size: -
J: TRBJ2-7

CDR3: CASRAEGARGYSPLHF
DNA: TGTGCCAGCAGGGCGGAGGGGGCGCGGGGATATTCACCCCTCCACTTT
D: -
V: TRBV21-1
size: -
J: TRBJ1-6

CDR3: CASSPGLAGVDTQYF
DNA: TGTGCCAGCAGTCCGGGGCTAGCGGGAGTCGATACGCAGTATTTT
D: TRBD2
V: TRBV7-9
size: -
J: TRBJ2-3

CDR3: CASSPTGLRETQYF
DNA: TGTGCCAGCAGCCCAACAGGGTTGCGAGAGACCCAGTACTTC
D: -
V: TRBV7-2
size: -
J: TRBJ2-5

CDR3: CASRPGTLSPQHF
DNA: TGTGCCAGCAGACCAGGTACATTAAGTCCCCAGCATTTT
D: -
V: TRBV28
size: -
J: TRBJ1-5